This entry lists 22 T cell receptor beta chains sequenced from one sample in a study of blood T cell repertoires in COVID-19. Produced via immunoSEQ multiplex PCR; TCRdb's table is partial and in-frame only. The table includes roughly 170,000 clones, 70% to 90% detected once. The material sequenced was peripheral blood. All receptors come from a man aged 55 to 70 who had recovered from COVID-19.

V usage is TRBV19 and J usage is TRBJ1-5; tentatively, D is TRBD1 (5 bases). Trimming stripped 11 bases from V and 1 base from J, with 12 bases between. This CDR3 has 13 amino acids. Germline loops: CDR1 LNHDA, CDR2 SQIVND (reference sequence). DNA of the CDR3: TGTGCCGTGCAGGGTTGGAGCAATCAGCCCCAGCATTTT. Protein sequence: CAVQGWSNQPQHF. Drawing the rest from reference TRBV19 and TRBJ1-5, the complete variable domain is DGGITQSPKYLFRKEGQNVTLSCEQNLNHDAMYWYRQDPGQGLRLIYYSQIVNDFQKGDIAEGYSVSREKKESFPLTVTSAQKNPTAFYLCAVQGWSNQPQHFGDGTRLSIL.

The chain uses TRBV6-6 and TRBJ1-5; TRBD1 agrees at 8 bases. The germline CDR1 and CDR2 sequences are MNHNY and SVGAGI (reference sequence). The junction had 7 bases not matched to a gene; V was cut back by 0 bases and J by 9 bases. This CDR3 is 15 amino acids long. The CDR3 bases are TGTGCCAGCAGTTACTCAGGGGGCGGGACAGGGCCCCAGCATTTT. Its protein is CASSYSGGGTGPQHF.

The J gene is TRBJ2-4, the V gene TRBV7-9; 9 bases agree with TRBD1. Germline assignment: CDR1 SEHNR and CDR2 FQNEAQ (reference sequence). The V and J ends lost 3 bases and 6 bases, in that order; junction bases with no gene match: 3. The CDR3 covers 14 residues. CDR3 loop: CASSLTGGVNIQYF. DNA of the CDR3: TGTGCCAGCAGCTTGACAGGGGGTGTAAACATTCAGTACTTC.

The DNA for the CDR3 is TGTGCCAGCAGCAGGACAGGACACGAGGGCAATCAGCCCCAGCATTTT. It codes for CASSRTGHEGNQPQHF. The chain links TRBV7-8 to TRBJ1-5; the match to TRBD1 covers 7 bases. This CDR3 is 16 amino acids long. Germline CDR1 SGHVS, CDR2 FQNEAQ. V shed 5 bases, J shed 2 bases, and the junction held 9 bases outside the gene matches.

V is TRBV19 and J is TRBJ2-5; TRBD2 matches at 11 bases. This CDR3 region has 17 residues. Trimming cost V 5 bases and J 5 bases; bases outside gene matches: 13. The germline V gene encodes CDR1 LNHDA and CDR2 SQIVND (reference sequence). The CDR3 sequence is CASSPVYSGGAGETQYF. CDR3 nucleotide sequence: TGTGCCAGTAGTCCCGTTTATAGCGGGGGGGCTGGGGAGACCCAGTACTTC. The full variable domain, in which reference TRBV19 and TRBJ2-5 provide the parts outside the CDR3, is DGGITQSPKYLFRKEGQNVTLSCEQNLNHDAMYWYRQDPGQGLRLIYYSQIVNDFQKGDIAEGYSVSREKKESFPLTVTSAQKNPTAFYLCASSPVYSGGAGETQYFGPGTRLLVL.

This chain joins TRBV19 and TRBJ1-2; 9 bases map to TRBD1. Trimming cost V 9 bases and J 8 bases; bases outside gene matches: 16. CDR3 length equals 15 residues. Germline V gene data show CDR1 as LNHDA and CDR2 as SQIVND (reference sequence). DNA of the CDR3: TGTGCCAGCCTCCCTCCCGGGACAGGGATTAGGGGCTACACCTTC. Translated: CASLPPGTGIRGYTF.

The chain carries TRBV3-1 (or the pseudogene TRBV3-2) and TRBJ1-1, with D perhaps TRBD1 (6 bases). CDR3 length equals 17 residues. Deletions cut 1 base from V and 4 bases from J, with 19 bases between. CDR1 and CDR2 from the germline V gene are LGHDT and YNNKEL (reference sequence). CDR3 sequence (DNA): TGTGCCAGCAGCCAAGGATATCCGGGACCCAGGGGCACTGAAGCTTTCTTT. This codes for CASSQGYPGPRGTEAFF.

This chain connects TRBV11-1 to TRBJ2-5; TRBD1 is a possible D gene (5 bases). The CDR3 spans 15 residues. The V and J ends lost 2 bases and 4 bases respectively, with 14 bases between them. Germline loops: CDR1 SGHAT, CDR2 FQDESV (reference sequence). The CDR3 DNA sequence: TGTGCCAGCAGCTTAACTCCGGCAGGGCGAGAGACCCAGTACTTC. Its translation is CASSLTPAGRETQYF.

The CDR3 protein is CASSLRGLLLNSPLHF. The CDR3 DNA reads as TGTGCCAGCAGTTTACGAGGACTGTTATTGAATTCACCCCTCCACTTT. The gene calls are TRBV27 and TRBJ1-6, with no clear D. In germline, CDR1 is MNHEY, CDR2 SMNVEV (reference sequence). Trimming shortened V by 2 bases and J by 7 bases, and 15 bases separated the two germline ends. The CDR3 is made up of 16 amino acids.

The genes are TRBV7-9 and TRBJ1-6, with D uncertain. Germline-derived CDR1 and CDR2 are SEHNR and FQNEAQ (reference sequence). CDR3 length: 13 amino acids. V was shortened by 2 bases and J by 9 bases, with 8 bases between the two germline ends. The CDR3 DNA sequence: TGTGCCAGCAGCTTAAATGAGGGTTCACCCCTCCACTTT. As protein: CASSLNEGSPLHF.

This chain connects TRBV29-1 to TRBJ2-3, with 8 bases lining up with TRBD1. Germline loops: CDR1 SQVTM, CDR2 ANQGSEA. The ends lost 7 bases at V and 2 bases at J; junction bases unmatched: 11. The CDR3 consists of 15 residues. The CDR3 loop reads CSAKGPGGFTDTQYF. Here the CDR3 DNA reads TGCAGCGCTAAGGGGCCAGGGGGCTTCACAGATACGCAGTATTTT.

This chain joins TRBV18 and TRBJ1-1; D is unresolved. This CDR3 has 13 amino acids. V shed 5 bases and J shed 0 bases, with 7 bases lying between them. Germline V gene data show CDR1 as KGHSH and CDR2 as LQKENI. In DNA, the CDR3 is TGTGCCAGCTCAGAGCATTTGAACACTGAAGCTTTCTTT. Translated: CASSEHLNTEAFF.

This chain joins TRBV4-3 and TRBJ1-1; TRBD1 matches at 8 bases. The CDR3 has 15 residues. Germline V lookup: CDR1 LGHNA, CDR2 YSLEER. The V and J ends lost 1 base and 2 bases, in that order; junction bases with no gene match: 3. The CDR3 reads CASSQVQGANTEAFF. In DNA, the CDR3 is TGCGCCAGCAGCCAAGTCCAGGGGGCCAACACTGAAGCTTTCTTT.

The chain employs TRBV6-5 and TRBJ2-6; TRBD1 matches 7 bases. Germline values: CDR1 MNHEY, CDR2 SVGAGI. V was clipped by 5 bases and J by 0 bases; unmatched bases: 1. This CDR3 region has 15 residues. CDR3 nucleotide sequence: TGTGCCAGCAGTAGGGACAGCTCTGGGGCCAACGTCCTGACTTTC. This codes for CASSRDSSGANVLTF.

The CDR3 loop is CATSQQGNEKLFF. Written as DNA, the CDR3 is TGTGCCACCAGCCAACAGGGGAATGAAAAACTGTTTTTT. The genes are TRBV24-1 and TRBJ1-4; 7 bases line up with TRBD1. This CDR3 region has 13 residues. CDR1 KGHDR and CDR2 SFDVKD come from the germline V gene. V dropped 7 bases and J dropped 5; count of bases not matched to a gene: 3.

The genes are TRBV24-1 and TRBJ1-2, with D possibly being TRBD1 (5 bases). The CDR3 is made up of 16 amino acids. The ends were cut back, 1 base at V and 1 base at J, with 12 bases in the middle. Germline loops: CDR1 KGHDR, CDR2 SFDVKD. The CDR3 nucleotides read TGTGCCACCAGTGATTTCGGGGGAGGAAGTAACTATGGCTACACCTTC. Translating gives CATSDFGGGSNYGYTF.

V gene TRBV14 combines with J gene TRBJ1-1; D is possibly TRBD1 (6 bases). CDR3 size: 15 residues. Looked up from germline, CDR1 is SGHDN and CDR2 is FVKESK. V shed 2 bases and J shed 0 bases, with 10 bases lying between them. The CDR3 loop reads CASSQTGSMNTEAFF. The CDR3 region has the DNA TGTGCCAGCAGCCAAACAGGGTCCATGAACACTGAAGCTTTCTTT.

This clone came up once. This sequence joins TRBV18 and TRBJ1-1; 7 bases are a match to TRBD1. With 6 bases clipped from V and 1 base from J, the junction kept 8 bases outside the gene matches. The CDR3 runs 15 residues. Germline values: CDR1 KGHSH, CDR2 LQKENI. The CDR3 loop reads CASSQRQGANTEAFF. CDR3 DNA: TGTGCCAGCTCTCAAAGACAGGGCGCGAACACTGAAGCTTTCTTT.

This chain links TRBV7-2 with TRBJ1-3, with 7 bases identical to TRBD1. Trimming took 5 bases from V and 4 from J; bases not matched to a gene: 11. The V gene's germline CDR1 is SGHTA and CDR2 FQGNSA. The CDR3 covers 16 residues. CDR3 nucleotide sequence: TGTGCCAGCAGCCAAGACCTCGCCAGGGGGGGAAACACCATATATTTT. Translation gives CASSQDLARGGNTIYF. The full variable domain, with the rest looked up from reference TRBV7-2 and TRBJ1-3, is GAGVSQSPSNKVTEKGKDVELRCDPISGHTALYWYRQSLGQGLEFLIYFQGNSAPDKSGLPSDRFSAERTGGSVSTLTIQRTQQEDSAVYLCASSQDLARGGNTIYFGEGSWLTVV.

J is TRBJ2-3 and V is TRBV21-1; the table's D call, TRBD1, has no DNA check behind it. TRBV21-1 is noted as a pseudogene. The CDR3 totals 16 residues. CDR3 sequence: CASSKDGGQGIDTQYF. The CDR3 nucleotides are TGTGCCAGCAGCAAAGACGGGGGACAGGGCATAGATACGCAGTATTTT.

The rearrangement uses TRBV5-1 and TRBJ1-1; 7 nucleotides line up with TRBD1. CDR1 and CDR2 (germline): SGHRS, YFSETQ. The CDR3 length is 15 residues. Losses at the gene ends were 3 bases for V and 5 bases for J; bases not matched to a gene: 10. The CDR3 protein is CASSYGQASRTEAFF. CDR3 coding DNA: TGCGCCAGCAGCTATGGACAGGCTAGTAGGACTGAAGCTTTCTTT.

This clone was observed once. The J gene is TRBJ1-2, the V gene TRBV3-1 (or the pseudogene TRBV3-2); 7 bases fit TRBD1. The CDR3 runs 17 residues. J was trimmed by 8 bases and V by 4 bases; bases with no gene match: 19. Germline loops: CDR1 LGHDT, CDR2 YNNKEL (reference sequence). CDR3 region: CASSPIGVRGWFGGYTF. The CDR3 nucleotides read TGTGCCAGCAGCCCTATCGGCGTCAGGGGGTGGTTTGGGGGCTACACCTTC.